The 19 T cell receptor beta chains listed next were all sequenced from one sample in a study of blood T cells in healthy people across ages (dated by TCRdb to the mid-2010s). To prepare the library, 5' RACE was applied. The second PCR ran for roughly 7 to 12 cycles and used a J-beta primer mix along with a sample-barcoded 5' primer. The public reads were quality trimmed at Q25 with fastp and then assembled into clones with MiXCR by TCRdb, keeping productive beta chains. Records with the same CDR3 protein are collapsed into one entry carrying the most frequent genes and DNA. In this sample the table shows 1,800,000 or so distinct CDR3 sequences, around 40% of which occur a single time. The top ten hold approximately 22% of the sample. Material: blood. These receptor sequences come from a human donor in good health.

This clonotype has just one count. The chain is built from TRBV29-1 and TRBJ2-1; 8 bases fit TRBD1. Trimming cost V 7 bases and J 3 bases; bases outside gene matches: 5. The length of the CDR3 is 13 residues. From germline, CDR1 is SQVTM and CDR2 ANQGSEA. CDR3 sequence reads: CSGATGDYNEQFF. CDR3 in DNA: TGCAGCGGAGCGACAGGGGACTACAATGAGCAGTTCTTC.

The rearrangement uses TRBV28 and TRBJ2-7; 7 bases are a match to TRBD2. CDR1 and CDR2 from the germline V gene are MDHEN and SYDVKM. This CDR3 contains 18 residues. With V trimmed by 3 bases and J by 0 bases, 14 bases remained unmatched. CDR3 sequence reads: CASSFRPWGGKLSYEQYF. The DNA of the CDR3 is TGTGCCAGCAGTTTCCGCCCATGGGGGGGAAAACTCTCCTACGAGCAGTACTTC. The full variable domain, completed using reference TRBV28 and TRBJ2-7, is DVKVTQSSRYLVKRTGEKVFLECVQDMDHENMFWYRQDPGLGLRLIYFSYDVKMKEKGDIPEGYSVSREKKERFSLILESASTNQTSMYLCASSFRPWGGKLSYEQYFGPGTRLTVT.

The chain carries TRBV20-1 and TRBJ2-7; the D call may be TRBD1 or TRBD2 (5 bases each). V lost 6 bases to trimming and J lost 4 bases, with 16 bases between them. Germline V lookup: CDR1 DFQATT, CDR2 SNEGSKA (reference sequence). The CDR3 is 13 residues long. Here the CDR3 reads CSAHGEGHYEQYF. CDR3 DNA sequence: TGCAGTGCCCACGGGGAAGGACATTACGAGCAGTACTTC.

In its sample, this clonotype was seen a few times. The chain combines TRBV29-1 with TRBJ2-3; 10 bases align to TRBD2. Trimming removed 0 bases from V and 6 bases from J; junction bases left unmatched: 3. The CDR3 consists of 14 residues. Germline CDR1 reads SQVTM; CDR2 reads ANQGSEA. DNA for the CDR3: TGCAGCGTTGAAGATATGGGACTAGCGGATACGCAGTATTTT. Translating it yields CSVEDMGLADTQYF.

On this clonotype itself: A read error may produce the germline difference seen at one junction end. The chain links TRBV20-1 to TRBJ2-7, with TRBD2 identical over 12 bases. The better agreement between TRBJ2-5 and the DNA end casts doubt on the J call. Germline loops: CDR1 DFQATT, CDR2 SNEGSKA (reference sequence). This CDR3 region has 15 residues. Written as DNA, the CDR3 is TGCAGTACTAGGACGACTAGCGGGGGAGCTGAGACCCAGTACTTC. Encoded protein: CSTRTTSGGAETQYF.

The rearrangement links TRBV6-5 to TRBJ2-4; D is perhaps TRBD1 or TRBD2 (5 bases each). Near its end, the DNA agrees better with TRBJ2-5, so the J call may be wrong. Germline assignment: CDR1 MNHEY and CDR2 SVGAGI. The CDR3 is 18 amino acids. CDR3 DNA: TGTGCCAGCAGTTACTCGAGTCTACGCAGGGAGTTAGGAGAGACCCAGTACTTC. Its translation: CASSYSSLRRELGETQYF.

CDR3 protein: CSANQGYGQETQYF. The CDR3 DNA reads as TGCAGTGCTAACCAGGGTTACGGCCAAGAGACCCAGTACTTC. V is TRBV20-1 and J is TRBJ2-5; a weak D match, TRBD1 (5 bases). In germline, CDR1 is DFQATT, CDR2 SNEGSKA (reference sequence). V lost 4 bases to trimming and J lost 1 base, with 13 bases between them. CDR3 length: 14 residues.

V gene TRBV24-1 combines with J gene TRBJ2-4; D is unresolved. This CDR3 has 13 amino acids. Germline CDR1 and CDR2: KGHDR and SFDVKD. Deletions cut 12 bases from V and 2 bases from J, with 13 bases between. The CDR3: CAPRRPTKNIQYF. As DNA, the CDR3 is TGTGCCCCGCGGCGACCTACCAAAAACATTCAGTACTTC.

The chain is built from TRBV29-1 and TRBJ2-3; the match to TRBD2 covers 9 bases. Germline loops: CDR1 SQVTM, CDR2 ANQGSEA. The CDR3 sequence is 17 residues long. V was pared by 8 bases and J by 0 bases, with 15 bases of the junction left unmatched. The CDR3 reads CSTSGERGASSTDTQYF. The CDR3 DNA is TGCAGCACCTCCGGGGAGCGGGGGGCCTCTAGCACAGATACGCAGTATTTT.

Note on this clonotype: A junction boundary mismatches the germline segment, possibly from a read error. This chain uses TRBV6-1 with TRBJ1-2, with D unclear. CDR1 and CDR2 from the germline V gene are MNHNS and SASEGT. The CDR3 is 13 residues long. CDR3 DNA: TGTGCCTGCAGTGACTCGGTCAGCTATGGCTACACCTTC. Protein sequence: CACSDSVSYGYTF.

This chain links TRBV29-1 with TRBJ1-1; 9 bases align to TRBD1. V lost 7 bases to trimming and J lost 1 base; unmatched junction nucleotides: 7. Germline lookup yields CDR1 SQVTM and CDR2 ANQGSEA. CDR3 length: 14 amino acids. DNA for the CDR3: TGCAGCGCGACCAAACAGGGGGCGAACACTGAAGCTTTCTTT. Its translation is CSATKQGANTEAFF.

The rearrangement links TRBV3-1 to TRBJ2-6; D may be TRBD1 or TRBD2 (5 bases each). This CDR3 is 14 amino acids long. Trimming pared 4 bases from V and 9 bases from J, leaving 13 bases between. The germline gives CDR1 LGHDT, CDR2 YNNKEL (reference sequence). CDR3 amino acids: CASSPGPYNNVLTF. CDR3 bases: TGTGCCAGCAGCCCGGGGCCCTACAACAACGTCCTGACTTTC.

The V gene is TRBV7-8, the J gene TRBJ1-3; TRBD1 might be the D (6 bases). Germline assignment: CDR1 SGHVS and CDR2 FQNEAQ. Trimming took off 1 base at V and 0 bases at J, with 13 bases between the two ends. The CDR3 is 17 residues long. The CDR3, as DNA: TGTGCCAGCAGCTTAGTGTCAGGGGACCTCTCTGGAAACACCATATATTTT. Its translation is CASSLVSGDLSGNTIYF.

This chain uses TRBV7-2 with TRBJ1-2; D perhaps matches TRBD1 (5 bases). The germline V gene encodes CDR1 SGHTA and CDR2 FQGNSA. With 2 bases removed from V and 8 bases from J, the gap between germline ends came to 15 bases. CDR3 length: 14 amino acids. CDR3 DNA: TGTGCCAGCAGCTTATCGAGGGGCGCGAGGGGCTACACCTTC. It encodes CASSLSRGARGYTF.

In this sample, this clonotype turned up many times. Mismatch with germline at one junction end may stem from a read error. The rearrangement links TRBV7-2 to TRBJ2-1, with D possibly called TRBD1 or TRBD2 (7 bases each). This CDR3 is built from 16 residues. Per germline, CDR1 SGHTA and CDR2 FQGNSA. CDR3 bases: TGCGCCAGCAGCCTCAGGGGGGGTAGCTCCTACAATGAGCAGTTCTTC. Translated: CASSLRGGSSYNEQFF.

J is TRBJ1-2 and V is TRBV21-1; TRBD1, as called in the table, went unchecked against the DNA. TRBV21-1 counts as a pseudogene. The CDR3 extends over 16 amino acids. CDR3 in amino acids: CASSKALGDRRYGYTF. The CDR3 region has the DNA TGTGCCAGCAGCAAAGCGCTGGGGGACCGACGTTATGGCTACACCTTC.

The chain carries TRBV12-3 or TRBV12-4 and TRBJ1-2; D call uncertain. The CDR3 contains 14 residues. Trimming stripped 3 bases from V and 8 bases from J, with 16 bases between. Here the CDR3 reads CASSFLGLPEGYTF. CDR3 nucleotides: TGTGCCAGCAGTTTTTTAGGGCTCCCGGAAGGCTACACCTTC.

The J gene is TRBJ2-5, the V gene TRBV5-1, with D perhaps given as TRBD1 or TRBD2 (6 bases each). Gene TRBJ2-7 matches the end of the DNA better, so the J call may be wrong. Germline V gives CDR1 SGHRS, CDR2 YFSETQ. The CDR3 totals 15 residues. The DNA of the CDR3 is TGCGCCAGCAGCACGGCTGTGGGGGGCTACTACGAGCAGTACTTC. Translation: CASSTAVGGYYEQYF.

This clonotype was seen many times. V is TRBV7-2 and J is TRBJ1-4; 8 nucleotides align to TRBD1. In germline, CDR1 is SGHTA, CDR2 FQGNSA. J was trimmed by 8 bases and V by 5 bases; bases with no gene match: 7. This CDR3 is 14 amino acids long. In nucleotides, the CDR3 is TGTGCCAGCAGCCCTACAGGGGGATGGGAAAAACTGTTTTTT. Residues: CASSPTGGWEKLFF.